This T cell receptor beta chain is drawn from a study of blood T cell repertoires in COVID-19. The CDR3 has 13 amino acids. The germline V and J ends were trimmed by 4 bases and 6 bases, with 10 bases remaining between them. The germline V gene has CDR1 KGHDR and CDR2 SFDVKD. As processed by the authors: The assay estimated nucleated cells by amplifying reference gene primers. Measured with immunoSEQ multiplex PCR; TCRdb has only the in-frame clones, and not every one. V, J and clone size reflect that table, while D and trimming were determined from the DNA. The data hold roughly 260,000 clones, with 85% to 95% observed a single time.

The clonotype was recovered from a woman aged 18-35 years who had recovered from COVID-19. Sequences were obtained from PBMCs or T cells enriched from blood (not recorded which). This chain connects TRBV24-1 to TRBJ2-3; no definite D call. This CDR3 is CATSELVFDTQYF. In DNA, the CDR3 is TGTGCCACCAGTGAGCTAGTTTTTGATACGCAGTATTTT.